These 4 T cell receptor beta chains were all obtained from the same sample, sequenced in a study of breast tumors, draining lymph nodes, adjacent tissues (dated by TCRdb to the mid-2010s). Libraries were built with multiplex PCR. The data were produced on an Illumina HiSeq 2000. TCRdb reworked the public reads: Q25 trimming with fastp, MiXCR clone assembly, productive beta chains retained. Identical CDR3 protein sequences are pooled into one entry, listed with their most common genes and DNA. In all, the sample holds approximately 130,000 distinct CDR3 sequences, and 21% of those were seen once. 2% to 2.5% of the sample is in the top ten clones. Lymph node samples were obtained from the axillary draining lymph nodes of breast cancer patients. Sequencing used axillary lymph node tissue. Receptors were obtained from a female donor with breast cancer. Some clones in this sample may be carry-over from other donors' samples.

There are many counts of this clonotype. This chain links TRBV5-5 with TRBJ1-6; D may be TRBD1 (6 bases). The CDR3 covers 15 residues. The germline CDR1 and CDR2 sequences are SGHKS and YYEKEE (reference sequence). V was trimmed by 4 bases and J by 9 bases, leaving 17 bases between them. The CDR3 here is CASSGTRPEGSPLHF. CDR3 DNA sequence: TGTGCCAGCAGCGGGACAAGGCCTGAGGGTTCACCCCTCCACTTT.

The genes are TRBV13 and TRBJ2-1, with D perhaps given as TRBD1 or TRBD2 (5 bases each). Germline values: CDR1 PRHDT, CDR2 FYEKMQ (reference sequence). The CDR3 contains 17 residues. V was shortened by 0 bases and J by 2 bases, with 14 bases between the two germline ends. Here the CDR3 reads CASSLGLGPMAYNEQFF. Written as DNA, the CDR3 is TGTGCCAGCAGCTTAGGCTTGGGACCCATGGCCTACAATGAGCAGTTCTTC.

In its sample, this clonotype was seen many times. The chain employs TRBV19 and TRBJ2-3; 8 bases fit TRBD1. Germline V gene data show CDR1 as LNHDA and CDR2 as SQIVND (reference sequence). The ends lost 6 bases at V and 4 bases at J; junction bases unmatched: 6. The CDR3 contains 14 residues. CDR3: CASRDRGRADTQYF. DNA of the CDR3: TGTGCCAGTAGAGACAGGGGACGCGCAGATACGCAGTATTTT. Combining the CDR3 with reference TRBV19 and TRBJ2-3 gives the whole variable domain DGGITQSPKYLFRKEGQNVTLSCEQNLNHDAMYWYRQDPGQGLRLIYYSQIVNDFQKGDIAEGYSVSREKKESFPLTVTSAQKNPTAFYLCASRDRGRADTQYFGPGTRLTVL.

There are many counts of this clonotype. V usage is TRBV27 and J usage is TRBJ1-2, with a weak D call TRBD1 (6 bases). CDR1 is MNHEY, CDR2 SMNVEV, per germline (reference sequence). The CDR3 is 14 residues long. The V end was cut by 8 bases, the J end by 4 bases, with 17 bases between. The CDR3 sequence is CASRSAGATYGYTF. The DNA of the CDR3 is TGTGCCAGCCGCTCAGCGGGGGCTACCTATGGCTACACCTTC.